These 8 T cell receptor beta chains originate from one sample sequenced in a study of vaccination and CD4 T cells after COVID-19 (dated by TCRdb to between 2021 and 2024). Libraries were built with PCR. Sequencing was performed on an Illumina iSeq 100. At the Johns Hopkins FTIC core, DNA from the cultured CD4+ T cells underwent TCR sequencing with the Oncomine TCR Beta short-read assay. Using fastp at Q25 and MiXCR, TCRdb reprocessed the public reads and kept productive beta chains. Each CDR3 protein appears once, grouped with its most common genes and DNA. In this sample the table shows around 21,000 distinct CDR3 sequences, around 50% of which occur a single time. Of the sample, around 7.4% falls within the top ten clones. In the paper's terms, the treatment or condition label means: approximately 9-day PBMC culture with coronavirus spike peptide pools or control peptides (ViraFEST assay). No antigen is known for these receptors.

Material for sequencing was CD4+ T cells from blood, cultured in vitro. These receptors all stem from a human donor who had recovered from COVID-19.

The CDR3 DNA follows: TGCAGTGCTGCTACTAGCCGGAGGGCTGATACGCAGTATTTT. Its protein is CSAATSRRADTQYF. J is TRBJ2-3 and V is TRBV20-1, with D perhaps TRBD2 (6 bases). This CDR3 region has 14 residues. Trimming removed 5 bases at V and 6 bases at J, with 18 bases between. The germline CDR1 and CDR2 sequences are DFQATT and SNEGSKA (reference sequence).

This clonotype has only a few counts. CDR3 nucleotide sequence: TGTGCCAGCAGTGAATTGGGGACAGGACCTTATGGCTACACCTTC. It specifies CASSELGTGPYGYTF. The chain employs TRBV6-1 and TRBJ1-2; TRBD1 matches at 8 bases. J was trimmed by 5 bases and V by 2 bases; bases with no gene match: 7. Germline V gene lookup returns CDR1 MNHNS and CDR2 SASEGT. This CDR3 comprises 15 residues.

The gene calls are TRBV18 and TRBJ1-1, with D unresolved. CDR3 length equals 13 residues. The germline V gene encodes CDR1 KGHSH and CDR2 LQKENI. V was pared by 5 bases and J by 4 bases, with 11 bases between. In DNA form, the CDR3 reads TGTGCCAGCTCAATGTTGGTGAGCACTGAAGCTTTCTTT. It encodes CASSMLVSTEAFF.

This clonotype was counted only a few times. This chain uses TRBV6-4 with TRBJ1-5; unclear D gene. Germline CDR1 and CDR2: MRHNA and SNTAGT. V was cut by 5 bases and J by 5 bases, with 10 bases left in between. The CDR3 is 13 residues long. The CDR3 here is CASSPEVDQPQHF. As DNA, the CDR3 is TGTGCCAGCAGTCCCGAGGTGGATCAGCCCCAGCATTTT.

This chain joins TRBV27 and TRBJ1-1; TRBD1 agrees at 7 bases. The CDR3 runs 15 residues. Germline V gene lookup returns CDR1 MNHEY and CDR2 SMNVEV (reference sequence). J lost 2 bases, V lost 6 bases, and 9 bases had no gene match. The CDR3 DNA is TGTGCCAGCAGCCCGGTAACAGGGGAAAACACTGAAGCTTTCTTT. Translated, it gives CASSPVTGENTEAFF.

The table lists this clonotype with a few counts. The rearrangement links TRBV6-7 to TRBJ1-6, with 8 bases fitting TRBD1. TRBV6-7 is labeled an ORF, and its function is uncertain. Germline trimming cut 2 bases from V and 9 bases from J; bases unmatched to any gene: 6. This CDR3 region has 15 residues. CDR3 sequence reads: CASSYPDREGSPLHF. The CDR3 nucleotides read TGTGCCAGCAGTTACCCGGACAGGGAGGGTTCACCCCTCCACTTT.

The rearrangement links TRBV6-5 to TRBJ2-7, with D possibly matching TRBD1 (6 bases). The V and J ends lost 0 bases and 1 base respectively, with 7 bases between them. This CDR3 has 14 amino acids. The germline CDR1 and CDR2 sequences are MNHEY and SVGAGI. In nucleotides, the CDR3 is TGTGCCAGCAGTTACTCGAGGGGGTCCTACGAGCAGTACTTC. Its protein product is CASSYSRGSYEQYF.

The chain carries TRBV30 and TRBJ1-1, with D unresolved. CDR1 and CDR2 from the germline V gene are GTSNPN and SVGIG (reference sequence). The CDR3 length is 13 residues. With 0 bases removed from V and 9 bases from J, the gap between germline ends came to 14 bases. The CDR3 spells CAWSVPGSNQAFF. The CDR3 region has the DNA TGTGCCTGGAGTGTACCCGGGAGTAATCAAGCTTTCTTT. The full variable domain, rest sourced from reference TRBV30 and TRBJ1-1, is SQTIHQWPATLVQPVGSPLSLECTVEGTSNPNLYWYRQAAGRGLQLLFYSVGIGQISSEVPQNLSASRPQDRQFILSSKKLLLSDSGFYLCAWSVPGSNQAFFGQGTRLTVV.